This record looks at one TCR beta chain sequence and its context. TCRdb's table, derived via immunoSEQ multiplex PCR, lists solely in-frame clones and lacks some. The data contain around 30,000 clones, roughly 90% of them singletons. The source of the sample is a study of sequential checkpoint blockade in melanoma. Study in general: Patients were randomized 1:1 to nivolumab-then-ipilimumab or ipilimumab-then-nivolumab first-line. After both sequences, patients received maintenance nivolumab.

The sample's treatment: randomized to nivolumab then ipilimumab (arm A) or the reverse (arm B). No patient had prior DNA-damaging chemotherapy. Live CD3+CD8+ CD19− CD56− cells were sorted from PBMCs. Between the trimmed V and J ends, which lost 0 bases and 2 bases, there was a span of 8 bases. Looked up from germline, CDR1 is LNHNV and CDR2 is YYDKDF (reference sequence). CDR3 length: 15 residues. This clonotype originated in a human donor with melanoma. This chain uses TRBV15 with TRBJ2-1, with D maybe TRBD1 (5 bases). Sequencing was performed on CD8+ T cells sorted from blood (inferred from file names), taken from a patient given nivolumab and ipilimumab in sequence. The CDR3 sequence: CATSRDRVTYNEQFF. The CDR3 nucleotides are TGTGCCACCAGCAGAGACAGGGTGACCTACAATGAGCAGTTCTTC.